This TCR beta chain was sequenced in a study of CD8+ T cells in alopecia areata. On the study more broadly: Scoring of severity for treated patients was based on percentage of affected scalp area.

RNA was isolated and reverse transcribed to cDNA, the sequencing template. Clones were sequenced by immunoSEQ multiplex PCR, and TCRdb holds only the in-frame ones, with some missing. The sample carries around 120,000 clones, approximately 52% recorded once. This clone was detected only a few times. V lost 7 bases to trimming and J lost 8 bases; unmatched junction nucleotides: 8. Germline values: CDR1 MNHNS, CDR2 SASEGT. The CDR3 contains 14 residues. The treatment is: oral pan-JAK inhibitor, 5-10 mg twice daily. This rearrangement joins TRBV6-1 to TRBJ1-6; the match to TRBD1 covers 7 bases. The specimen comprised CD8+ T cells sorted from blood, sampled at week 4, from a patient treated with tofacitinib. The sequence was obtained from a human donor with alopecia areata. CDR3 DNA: TGTGCCAGCACCGGGACAGATGGGTATTCACCCCTCCACTTT. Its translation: CASTGTDGYSPLHF.